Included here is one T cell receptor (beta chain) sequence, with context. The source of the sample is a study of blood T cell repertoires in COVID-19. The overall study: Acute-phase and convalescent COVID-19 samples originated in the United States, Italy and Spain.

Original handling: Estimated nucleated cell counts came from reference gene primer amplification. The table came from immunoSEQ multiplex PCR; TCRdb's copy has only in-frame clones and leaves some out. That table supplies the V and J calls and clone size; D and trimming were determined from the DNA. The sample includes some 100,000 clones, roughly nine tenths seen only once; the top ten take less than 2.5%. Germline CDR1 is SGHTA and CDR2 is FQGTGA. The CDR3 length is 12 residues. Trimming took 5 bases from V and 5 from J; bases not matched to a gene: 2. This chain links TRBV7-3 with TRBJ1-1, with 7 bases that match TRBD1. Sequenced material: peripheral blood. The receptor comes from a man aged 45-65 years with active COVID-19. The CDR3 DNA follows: TGTGCCAGCAGCCAGACAGGGACTGAAGCTTTCTTT. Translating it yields CASSQTGTEAFF.